This TCR beta chain was obtained from a study of siplizumab effects on memory and regulatory T cells. Assay used: immunoSEQ multiplex PCR; TCRdb lists only in-frame clones, some missing. The top ten hold approximately 0.66% of the sample, which has about 100,000 clones, 85% to 95% seen once. There are 15 residues in the CDR3. V was shortened by 2 bases and J by 1 base, with 11 bases between the two germline ends. CDR1 and CDR2 from the germline V gene are LNHDA and SQIVND (reference sequence). This sequence joins TRBV19 and TRBJ1-1, with TRBD1 as a possible D gene (5 bases). The source material was Tregs sorted from blood. The sequence came from a human donor in good health. The CDR3 protein is CASSISGGSNTEAFF. The CDR3 nucleotides are TGTGCCAGTAGTATAAGCGGGGGTTCGAACACTGAAGCTTTCTTT.